This note documents a single TCR beta chain sequence. Its cognate antigen is unknown. These data come from a study of cytomegalovirus exposure and HLA in healthy donors. Trimming cost V 4 bases and J 3 bases; bases outside gene matches: 5. Looked up from germline, CDR1 is SQVTM and CDR2 is ANQGSEA. The length of the CDR3 is 13 residues. Regarding the study as a whole: Immune exposure data for these donors was limited to CMV serostatus. Rare sequences made up most TCRs, while some public TCRs were found in many donors.

The PCR employed 60 Vbeta primers together with 13 Jbeta primers. Assay: immunoSEQ multiplex PCR; the TCRdb copy retains only in-frame clones and omits some. Of around 140,000 clones in the sample, roughly 80% were seen once. The material sequenced was PBMCs. This sequence joins TRBV29-1 and TRBJ1-1; 7 nucleotides agree with TRBD1. The origin of this receptor is a woman aged 30 to 39 in good health and CMV-seronegative. The chain's CDR3 is CSVVGDRDTEAFF. The CDR3 coding sequence is TGCAGCGTTGTCGGAGACAGGGACACTGAAGCTTTCTTT.